This T cell receptor beta chain derives from a study of blood T cell repertoires in COVID-19. About the study: From the United States, Italy and Spain came samples of acute and convalescent COVID-19. Nucleic acid was either cDNA or gDNA, and it came from T cells, B-cell-depleted T cells, or PBMCs.

Original handling: Nucleated cell counts were estimated from reference gene primer amplification. Here immunoSEQ multiplex PCR was the method, and the copy in TCRdb shows in-frame clones only, minus some. For V, J and clone size, that table is used; D and trimming come from the DNA. This sample has tens of thousands of clones; roughly nine tenths occur once, and the top ten carry roughly 13%. The length of the CDR3 is 13 residues. The germline V and J ends were trimmed by 7 bases and 0 bases, with 9 bases remaining between them. From germline, CDR1 is MDHEN and CDR2 SYDVKM. Input material: peripheral blood. J is TRBJ1-1 and V is TRBV28, with D possibly TRBD1 on 5 matching bases. This sequence was found in a human donor in a cohort sampled during active COVID-19. The CDR3 protein is CASIEGVNTEAFF. As DNA, the CDR3 is TGTGCCAGCATCGAAGGGGTGAACACTGAAGCTTTCTTT.